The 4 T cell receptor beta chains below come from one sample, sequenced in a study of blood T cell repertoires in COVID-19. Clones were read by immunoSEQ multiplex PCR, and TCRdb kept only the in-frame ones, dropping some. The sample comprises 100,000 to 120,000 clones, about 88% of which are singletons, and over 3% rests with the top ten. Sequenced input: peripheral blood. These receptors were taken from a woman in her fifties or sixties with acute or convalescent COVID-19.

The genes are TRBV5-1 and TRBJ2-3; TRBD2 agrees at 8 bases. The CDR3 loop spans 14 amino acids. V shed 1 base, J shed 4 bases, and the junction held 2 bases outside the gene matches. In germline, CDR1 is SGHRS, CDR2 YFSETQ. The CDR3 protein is CASSLMREADTQYF. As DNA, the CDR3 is TGCGCCAGCAGCTTGATGCGGGAGGCAGATACGCAGTATTTT.

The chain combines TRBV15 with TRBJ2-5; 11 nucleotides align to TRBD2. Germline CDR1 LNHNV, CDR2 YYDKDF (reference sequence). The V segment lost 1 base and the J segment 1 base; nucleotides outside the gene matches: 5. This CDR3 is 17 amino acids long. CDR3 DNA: TGTGCCACCAGCAGAGGCTTAGCGGGAGGGCGCCAAGAGACCCAGTACTTC. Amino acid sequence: CATSRGLAGGRQETQYF.

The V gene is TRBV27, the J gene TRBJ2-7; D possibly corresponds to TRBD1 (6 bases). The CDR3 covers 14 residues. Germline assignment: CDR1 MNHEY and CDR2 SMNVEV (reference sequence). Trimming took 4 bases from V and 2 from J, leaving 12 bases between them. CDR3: CASSSGQLPYEQYF. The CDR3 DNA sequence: TGTGCCAGCAGTTCCGGACAGCTCCCCTACGAGCAGTACTTC.

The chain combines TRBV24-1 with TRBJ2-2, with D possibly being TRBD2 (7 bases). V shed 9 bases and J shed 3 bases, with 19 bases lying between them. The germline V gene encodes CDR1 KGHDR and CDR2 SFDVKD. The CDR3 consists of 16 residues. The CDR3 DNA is TGTGCCACCGGGGGCCGGGCGGGAGCTCACACCGGGGAGCTGTTTTTT. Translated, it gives CATGGRAGAHTGELFF.